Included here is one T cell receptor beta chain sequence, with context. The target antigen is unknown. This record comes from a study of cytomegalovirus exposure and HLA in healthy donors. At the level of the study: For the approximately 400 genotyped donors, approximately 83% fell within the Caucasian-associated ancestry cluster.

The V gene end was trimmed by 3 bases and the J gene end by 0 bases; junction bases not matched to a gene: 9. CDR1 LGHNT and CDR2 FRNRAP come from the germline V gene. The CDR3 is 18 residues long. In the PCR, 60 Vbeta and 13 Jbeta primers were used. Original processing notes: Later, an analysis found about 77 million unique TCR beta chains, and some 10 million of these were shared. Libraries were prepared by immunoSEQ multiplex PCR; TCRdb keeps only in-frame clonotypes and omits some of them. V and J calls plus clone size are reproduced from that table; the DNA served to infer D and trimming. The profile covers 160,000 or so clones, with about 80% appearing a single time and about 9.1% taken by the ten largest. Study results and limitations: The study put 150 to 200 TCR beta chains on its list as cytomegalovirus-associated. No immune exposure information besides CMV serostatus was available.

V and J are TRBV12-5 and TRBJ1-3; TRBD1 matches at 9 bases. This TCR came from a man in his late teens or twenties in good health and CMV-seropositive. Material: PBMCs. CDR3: CASGFAQTGQGSGNTIYF. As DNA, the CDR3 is TGTGCTAGTGGTTTCGCCCAGACGGGACAGGGCTCTGGAAACACCATATATTTT.